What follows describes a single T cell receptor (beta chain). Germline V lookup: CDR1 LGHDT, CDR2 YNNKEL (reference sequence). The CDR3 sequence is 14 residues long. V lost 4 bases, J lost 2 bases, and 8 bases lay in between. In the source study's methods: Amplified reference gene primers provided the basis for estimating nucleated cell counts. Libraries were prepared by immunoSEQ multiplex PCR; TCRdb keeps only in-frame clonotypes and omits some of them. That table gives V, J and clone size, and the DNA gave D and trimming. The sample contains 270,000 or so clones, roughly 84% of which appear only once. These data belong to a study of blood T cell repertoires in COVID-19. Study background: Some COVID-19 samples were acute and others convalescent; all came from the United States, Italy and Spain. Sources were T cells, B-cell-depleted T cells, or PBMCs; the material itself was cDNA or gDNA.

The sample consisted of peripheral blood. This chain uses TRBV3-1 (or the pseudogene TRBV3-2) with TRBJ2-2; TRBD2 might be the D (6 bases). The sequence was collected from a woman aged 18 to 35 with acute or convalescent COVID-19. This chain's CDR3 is CASSRRVNTGELFF. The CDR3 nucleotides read TGTGCCAGCAGCCGGAGGGTTAACACCGGGGAGCTGTTTTTT.